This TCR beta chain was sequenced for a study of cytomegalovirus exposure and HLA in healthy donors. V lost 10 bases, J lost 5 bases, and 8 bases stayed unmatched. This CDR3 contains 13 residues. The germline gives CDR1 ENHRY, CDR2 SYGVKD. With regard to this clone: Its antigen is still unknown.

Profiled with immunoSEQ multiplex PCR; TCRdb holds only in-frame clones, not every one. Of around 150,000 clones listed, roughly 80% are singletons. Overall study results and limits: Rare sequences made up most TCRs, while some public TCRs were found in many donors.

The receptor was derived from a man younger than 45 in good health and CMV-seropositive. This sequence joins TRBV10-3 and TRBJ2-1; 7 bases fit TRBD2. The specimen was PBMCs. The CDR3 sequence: CATYGTTNNEQFF. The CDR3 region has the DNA TGTGCCACGTACGGGACTACCAACAATGAGCAGTTCTTC.